This T cell receptor beta chain was recovered during a study of T cell repertoires in cytomegalovirus infection. Study-wide background: It was the public TCR beta signatures that indicated both CMV infection and matching HLA type. The study's findings and limits: The ex vivo response was dominated by HLA-C-restricted CMV-specific TCR beta clonotypes.

The germline V and J ends were trimmed by 5 bases and 3 bases, with 12 bases remaining between them. The CDR3 has 14 amino acids. CDR1 is SGHVS and CDR2 is FNYEAQ in the germline V gene. MiXCR, run by TCRdb on the reads, gives a single entry per CDR3 protein. The sample has approximately 100,000 distinct CDR3 sequences; 35% to 50% are singletons. Comment on this clonotype: Its antigen is still unknown.

This sample comprised CD8+ T cells from cultured PBMCs, obtained from culture after CMV antigen stimulation. This TCR was recovered from a human donor in good health (CMV status not recorded). Some clones in this sample may be carry-over from other donors' samples. The rearrangement links TRBV7-6 to TRBJ2-3; D is ambiguous. CDR3 sequence: CASSQFGWTDTQYF. In nucleotides, the CDR3 is TGTGCCAGCAGCCAATTTGGCTGGACAGATACGCAGTATTTT.